These 2 T cell receptor beta chains were all obtained from the same sample, sequenced in a study of PD-1 blockade in classical Hodgkin lymphoma. The protocol was immunoSEQ multiplex PCR, while the TCRdb copy is restricted to in-frame clones and leaves out a portion. Of around 60,000 clones in the sample, 70% to 90% were seen once. Each patient relapsed following autologous stem cell transplantation, and prior brentuximab vedotin exposure differed. The sequences come from peripheral blood mononuclear cells (PBMCs), collected before the second cycle of nivolumab. The receptors derive from a human donor with classical Hodgkin lymphoma.

The chain couples TRBV19 to TRBJ2-3, with D possibly matching TRBD2 (6 bases). Deletions cut 0 bases from V and 6 bases from J, with 10 bases between. The CDR3 sequence is 14 residues long. Germline-derived CDR1 and CDR2 are LNHDA and SQIVND (reference sequence). The CDR3 loop is CASSIDRTMDTQYF. For the CDR3, the DNA is TGTGCCAGTAGTATAGATCGGACTATGGATACGCAGTATTTT.

The chain combines TRBV25-1 with TRBJ2-7, with D unclear. This CDR3 spans 15 amino acids. Trimming took 3 bases from V and 2 from J, leaving 14 bases between them. Germline CDR1 MGHDK, CDR2 SYGVNS. CDR3 sequence (DNA): TGTGCCAGCAGTGATTCAGGTCCGTATACCTACGAGCAGTACTTC. The encoded protein is CASSDSGPYTYEQYF.